Listed here are 6 T cell receptor beta chains from one sample, sequenced in a study of T cell repertoires in cytomegalovirus infection. Each CDR3 protein gets one entry after TCRdb re-called the reads with MiXCR. The sample includes some 700,000 distinct CDR3 sequences, approximately 34% seen only once; the top ten take roughly 2.8%. Sample: PBMCs. These receptors all come from a human donor in good health (CMV status not recorded). Some clones in this sample may be carry-over from other donors' samples.

In its sample, this clonotype was seen many times. The V and J genes are TRBV5-6 and TRBJ1-1; no definite D call. The germline gives CDR1 SGHDT, CDR2 YYEEEE. The CDR3 consists of 11 residues. Trimming removed 2 bases at V and 7 bases at J, with 6 bases between. CDR3 nucleotide sequence: TGTGCCAGCAGCTTAGACGGTGAAGCTTTCTTT. It translates to CASSLDGEAFF.

The chain has TRBV28 and TRBJ1-2; D might be TRBD1 (6 bases). The germline V gene has CDR1 MDHEN and CDR2 SYDVKM. The CDR3 has 15 amino acids. The V end lost 6 bases, the J end lost 4 bases, and 18 bases lay between the germline ends. Here the CDR3 reads CASRQGTPLPYGYTF. DNA for the CDR3: TGTGCCAGCAGGCAGGGGACACCCTTACCCTATGGCTACACCTTC.

This clonotype appeared a few times. The rearrangement uses TRBV7-9 and TRBJ2-1; D is undetermined. The CDR3 runs 12 residues. Trimming left V 3 bases short and J 10 bases short, with 10 bases between. Looked up from germline, CDR1 is SEHNR and CDR2 is FQNEAQ (reference sequence). The chain's CDR3 is CASSFLGREQFF. The CDR3 nucleotides are TGTGCCAGCAGCTTTTTGGGCAGAGAGCAGTTCTTC.

This clonotype came up a few times. This chain uses TRBV5-6 with TRBJ1-2; D is possibly TRBD1 (5 bases). The length of the CDR3 is 15 residues. Germline V gives CDR1 SGHDT, CDR2 YYEEEE. V lost 4 bases and J 2 bases, leaving 15 bases between the germline ends. The CDR3 coding sequence is TGTGCCAGCAGCCTTTCCGCTCAGGGCAACTATGGCTACACCTTC. It codes for CASSLSAQGNYGYTF.

This clonotype was seen repeatedly, ten times or more. The J gene is TRBJ2-7, the V gene TRBV7-2, with D perhaps TRBD1 (6 bases). With 7 bases removed from V and 1 base from J, the gap between germline ends came to 17 bases. Germline loops: CDR1 SGHTA, CDR2 FQGNSA. CDR3 length equals 15 residues. As DNA, the CDR3 is TGTGCCAGCACCCCAGGGGCAGTCAATTCCTACGAGCAGTACTTC. This translates into CASTPGAVNSYEQYF.

This clonotype was found a few times. An end of the junction does not agree with germline; a read error may underlie this. V and J are TRBV5-1 and TRBJ1-1; perhaps TRBD1 as D (6 bases). CDR3 length: 14 amino acids. The germline V gene has CDR1 SGHRS and CDR2 YFSETQ. The CDR3 protein is CASSLPQGNTEAFF. The CDR3 DNA follows: TGTGCCAGCAGTTTGCCACAGGGGAACACTGAAGCTTTCTTT.